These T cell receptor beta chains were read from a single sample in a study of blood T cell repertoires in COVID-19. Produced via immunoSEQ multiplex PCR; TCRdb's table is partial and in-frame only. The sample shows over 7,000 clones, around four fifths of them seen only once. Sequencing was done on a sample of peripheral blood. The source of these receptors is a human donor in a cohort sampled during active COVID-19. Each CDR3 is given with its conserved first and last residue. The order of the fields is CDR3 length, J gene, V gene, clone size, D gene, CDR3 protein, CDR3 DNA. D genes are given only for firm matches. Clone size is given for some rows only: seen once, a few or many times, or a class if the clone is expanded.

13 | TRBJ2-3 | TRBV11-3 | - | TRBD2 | CASSFLAGNTQYF | TGTGCCAGCAGCTTCCTAGCGGGTAATACGCAGTATTTT
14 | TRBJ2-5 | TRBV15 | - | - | CATSRDVRVETQYF | TGTGCCACCAGCAGAGACGTTCGGGTAGAGACCCAGTACTTC
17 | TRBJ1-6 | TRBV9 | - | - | CASSHSSRGSYNSPLHF | TGTGCCAGCAGCCATAGTTCCCGGGGGTCCTATAATTCACCCCTCCACTTT
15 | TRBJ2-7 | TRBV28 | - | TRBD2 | CASSGGLAGSYEQYF | TGTGCCAGCAGTGGGGGACTAGCGGGGTCCTACGAGCAGTACTTC
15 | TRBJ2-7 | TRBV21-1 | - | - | CASSETGTGGYEQYF | TGTGCCAGCAGCGAAACCGGGACAGGGGGGTACGAGCAGTACTTC
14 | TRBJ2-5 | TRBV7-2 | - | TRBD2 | CASSSSGGRVTQYF | TGTGCCAGCAGCTCAAGCGGGGGGCGGGTGACCCAGTACTTC
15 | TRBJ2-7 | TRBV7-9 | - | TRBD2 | CASRTVSGAPYEQYF | TGTGCCAGCAGAACAGTTAGCGGGGCCCCCTACGAGCAGTACTTC
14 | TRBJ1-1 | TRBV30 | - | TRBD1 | CAWSGGQMNTEAFF | TGTGCCTGGAGTGGGGGACAGATGAACACTGAAGCTTTCTTT
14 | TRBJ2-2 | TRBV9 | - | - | CASSVRGGTGELFF | TGTGCCAGCAGCGTGCGGGGCGGCACCGGGGAGCTGTTTTTT
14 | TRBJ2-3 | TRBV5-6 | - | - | CASCRDSQTNTQYF | TGTGCCAGCTGCCGGGACTCCCAGACTAATACGCAGTATTTT
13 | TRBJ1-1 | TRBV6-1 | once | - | CASSDRVKTEAFF | TGTGCCAGCAGTGACAGGGTGAAGACTGAAGCTTTCTTT
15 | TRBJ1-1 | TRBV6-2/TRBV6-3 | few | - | CASSSLTDMNTEAFF | TGTGCCAGCAGTTCCCTGACAGACATGAACACTGAAGCTTTCTTT
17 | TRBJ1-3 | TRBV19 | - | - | CASSRRSGHFSGNTIYF | TGTGCCAGTAGTAGGAGGTCGGGACACTTCTCTGGAAACACCATATATTTT
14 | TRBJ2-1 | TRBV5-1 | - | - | CASSLQGPGNEQFF | TGCGCCAGCAGCTTACAGGGCCCCGGCAATGAGCAGTTCTTC
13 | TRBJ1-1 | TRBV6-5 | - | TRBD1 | CASSRQGGSEAFF | TGTGCCAGCAGCCGACAGGGGGGGAGTGAAGCTTTCTTT
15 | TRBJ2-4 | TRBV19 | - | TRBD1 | CASSIGGQGKNIQYF | TGTGCCAGTAGTATAGGAGGACAGGGAAAAAACATTCAGTACTTC
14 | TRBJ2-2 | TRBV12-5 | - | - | CASGTGGDTGELFF | TGTGCTAGTGGTACAGGGGGGGACACCGGGGAGCTGTTTTTT
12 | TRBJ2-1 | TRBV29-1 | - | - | CSVVWGDNEQFF | TGCAGCGTTGTATGGGGGGATAATGAGCAGTTCTTC
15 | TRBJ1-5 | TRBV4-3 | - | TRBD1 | CASSQDFRGPQPQHF | TGCGCCAGCAGCCAAGATTTCAGGGGGCCTCAGCCCCAGCATTTT
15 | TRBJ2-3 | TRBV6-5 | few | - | CASSYTAGTTDTQYF | TGTGCCAGCAGTTACACGGCGGGGACCACAGATACGCAGTATTTT
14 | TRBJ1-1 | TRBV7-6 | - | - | CASSLNSMNTEAFF | TGTGCCAGCAGCTTAAACAGCATGAACACTGAAGCTTTCTTT
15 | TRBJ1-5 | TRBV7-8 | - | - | CASSGDTGSNQPQHF | TGTGCCAGCAGCGGGGACACTGGGAGCAATCAGCCCCAGCATTTT
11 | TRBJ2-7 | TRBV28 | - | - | CASSFSSEQYF | TGTGCCAGCAGTTTCTCCTCGGAGCAGTACTTC
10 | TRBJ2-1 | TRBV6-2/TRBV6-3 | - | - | CASSTAEQFF | TGTGCCAGCAGCACAGCAGAGCAGTTCTTC
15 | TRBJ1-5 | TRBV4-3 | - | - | CASSQALYSNQPQHF | TGCGCCAGCAGCCAAGCCTTATATAGCAATCAGCCCCAGCATTTT
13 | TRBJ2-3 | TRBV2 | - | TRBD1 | CASSRTGLDTQYF | TGTGCCAGCAGCCGGACAGGGTTGGATACGCAGTATTTT
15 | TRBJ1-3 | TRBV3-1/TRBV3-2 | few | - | CASSQGQVFGNTIYF | TGTGCCAGCAGCCAAGGCCAGGTCTTCGGAAACACCATATATTTT
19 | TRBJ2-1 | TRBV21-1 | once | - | CASSTGATSGPLFYNEQFF | TGTGCCAGCAGCACGGGAGCGACTAGCGGTCCACTTTTCTACAATGAGCAGTTCTTC
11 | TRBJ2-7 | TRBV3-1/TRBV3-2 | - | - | CASSPHYEQYF | TGTGCCAGCAGCCCCCACTACGAGCAGTACTTC
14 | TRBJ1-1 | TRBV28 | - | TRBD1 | CASSSYRDRVRAFF | TGTGCCAGCAGTTCTTACCGGGACAGGGTACGCGCTTTCTTT
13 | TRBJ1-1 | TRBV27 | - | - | CASRGRSVTEAFF | TGTGCCTCCAGGGGACGGTCTGTCACTGAAGCTTTCTTT
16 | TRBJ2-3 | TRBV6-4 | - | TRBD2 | CASSDSASGDTDTQYF | TGTGCCAGCAGTGACTCGGCTAGCGGGGACACAGATACGCAGTATTTT
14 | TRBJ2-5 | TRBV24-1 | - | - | CATSGGPIQETQYF | TGTGCCACCAGTGGGGGGCCGATCCAAGAGACCCAGTACTTC
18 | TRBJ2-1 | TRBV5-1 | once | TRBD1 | CASSTQPQGAPTDNEQFF | TGCGCCAGCAGCACTCAACCACAGGGGGCGCCGACTGACAATGAGCAGTTCTTC
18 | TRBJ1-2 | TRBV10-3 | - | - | CAISELLEGRRVNYGYTF | TGTGCCATCAGTGAGTTATTGGAAGGGCGGAGGGTAAACTATGGCTACACCTTC
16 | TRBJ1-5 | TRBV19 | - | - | CASSSQVGGFNQPQHF | TGTGCCAGTAGTTCACAGGTGGGTGGTTTCAATCAGCCCCAGCATTTT
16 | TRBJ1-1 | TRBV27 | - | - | CASSFISLSQGAEAFF | TGTGCCAGCAGTTTTATCTCCCTTTCACAGGGAGCTGAAGCTTTCTTT
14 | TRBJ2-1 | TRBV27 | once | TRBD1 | CASSPGGAYNEQFF | TGTGCCAGCAGTCCAGGGGGCGCCTACAATGAGCAGTTCTTC
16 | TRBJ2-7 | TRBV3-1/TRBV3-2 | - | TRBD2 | CASSQETSGGAHEQYF | TGTGCCAGCAGCCAAGAAACCAGCGGGGGGGCCCACGAGCAGTACTTC
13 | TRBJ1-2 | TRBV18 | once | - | CASSLEVNYGYTF | TGTGCCAGCTCCTTAGAAGTTAACTATGGCTACACCTTC
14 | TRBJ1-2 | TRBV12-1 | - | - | CAVCTTRQTDGYTF | TGTGCCGTATGCACAACCCGACAGACAGATGGCTACACCTTC
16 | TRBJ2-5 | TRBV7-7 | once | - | CASSYGGAWGQETQYF | TGTGCTAGCAGCTACGGCGGGGCGTGGGGACAAGAGACCCAGTACTTC
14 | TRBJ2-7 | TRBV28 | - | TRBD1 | CASGAGQAEREQYF | TGTGCCAGCGGTGCGGGACAGGCGGAACGCGAGCAGTACTTC
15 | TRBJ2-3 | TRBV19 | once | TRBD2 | CASSNKRGPTDTQYF | TGTGCCAGTAGTAATAAGCGGGGTCCCACAGATACGCAGTATTTT
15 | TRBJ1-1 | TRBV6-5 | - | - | CASSASVGPNLEAFF | TGTGCCAGCAGCGCCTCCGTGGGGCCAAACTTAGAGGCTTTCTTT
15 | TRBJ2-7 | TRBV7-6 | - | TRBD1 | CASSLETGYLYEQYF | TGTGCCAGCAGCTTAGAGACAGGGTACCTCTACGAGCAGTACTTC
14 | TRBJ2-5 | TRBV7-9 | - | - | CASSLQGLEETQYF | TGTGCCAGCAGCTTACAGGGGCTGGAAGAGACCCAGTACTTC
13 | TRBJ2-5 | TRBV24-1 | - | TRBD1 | CASGQGLPETQYF | TGTGCCAGTGGACAGGGGCTACCCGAGACCCAGTACTTC
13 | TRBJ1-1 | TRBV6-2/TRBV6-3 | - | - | CASSPEANTEAFF | TGTGCCAGCAGCCCCGAAGCGAACACTGAAGCTTTCTTT
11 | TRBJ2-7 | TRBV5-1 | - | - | CASNVLNEQYF | TGCGCCAGCAACGTACTTAACGAGCAGTACTTC
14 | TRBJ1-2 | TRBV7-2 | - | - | CASSPPREGSGYTF | TGTGCCAGCAGCCCCCCGAGGGAGGGCTCTGGCTACACCTTC
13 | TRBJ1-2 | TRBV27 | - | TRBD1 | CASTGQGVFGYTF | TGTGCCAGCACGGGACAGGGGGTTTTTGGCTACACCTTC